The clone carrying this T cell receptor beta chain was observed a handful of times. Its antigen is undetermined. This sample is part of a study of CD8 T cells in ankylosing spondylitis. 5'-RACE, quantitative and with molecular barcodes, yielded the TCR beta libraries. TCRdb used MiXCR to reprocess the 5' RACE reads, holding one entry per CDR3 protein. The sample records 450,000 or so distinct CDR3 sequences, approximately 26% being singletons. V gave up 6 bases and J gave up 5 bases, with 16 bases separating them. The CDR3 loop spans 14 amino acids. Findings of the study overall: Some of these motif variants have turned up before, in reports on reactive arthritis synovial fluid and blood. Characteristic of ankylosing spondylitis blood, it appeared, was a TCR beta motif comprising about eight highly homologous variants. In peripheral blood, disease-linked CD8+ clones occurred at relatively low frequencies. Reportedly, matched ankylosing spondylitis synovial fluid was significantly enriched for disease-linked clones.

Sequenced: blood, either unsorted or a sorted T cell fraction (not recorded which). The chain has TRBV12-3 or TRBV12-4 and TRBJ1-2; D remains ambiguous. This receptor was obtained from a male donor with ankylosing spondylitis. CDR3 in DNA: TGTGCCAGCAGCCTTACGAGGACGGAATATGGCTACACCTTC. Translation gives CASSLTRTEYGYTF.